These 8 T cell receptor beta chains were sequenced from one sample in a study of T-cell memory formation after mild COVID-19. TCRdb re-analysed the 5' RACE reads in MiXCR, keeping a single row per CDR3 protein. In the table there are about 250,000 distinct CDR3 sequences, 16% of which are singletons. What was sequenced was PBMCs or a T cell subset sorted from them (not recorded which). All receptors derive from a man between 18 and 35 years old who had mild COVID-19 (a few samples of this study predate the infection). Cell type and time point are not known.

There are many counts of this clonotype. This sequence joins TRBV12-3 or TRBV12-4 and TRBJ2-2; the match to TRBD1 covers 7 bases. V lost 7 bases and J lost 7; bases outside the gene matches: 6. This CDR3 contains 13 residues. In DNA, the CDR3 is TGTGCCAGCACCCGACAGGGCGGCGGGGAGCTGTTTTTT. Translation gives CASTRQGGGELFF.

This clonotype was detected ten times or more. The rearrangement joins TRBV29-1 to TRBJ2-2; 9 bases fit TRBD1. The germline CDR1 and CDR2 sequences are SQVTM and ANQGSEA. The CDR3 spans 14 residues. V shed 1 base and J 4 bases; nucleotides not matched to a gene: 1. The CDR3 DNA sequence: TGCAGCGTTGAAGGGGACAGGGTCACCGGGGAGCTGTTTTTT. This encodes CSVEGDRVTGELFF.

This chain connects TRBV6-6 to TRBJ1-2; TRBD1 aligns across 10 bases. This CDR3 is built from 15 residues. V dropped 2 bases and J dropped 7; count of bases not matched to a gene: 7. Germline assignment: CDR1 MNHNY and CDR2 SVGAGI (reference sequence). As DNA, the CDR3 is TGTGCCAGCAGTTACACGGGACAGGGGAATGGTGGCTACACCTTC. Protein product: CASSYTGQGNGGYTF.

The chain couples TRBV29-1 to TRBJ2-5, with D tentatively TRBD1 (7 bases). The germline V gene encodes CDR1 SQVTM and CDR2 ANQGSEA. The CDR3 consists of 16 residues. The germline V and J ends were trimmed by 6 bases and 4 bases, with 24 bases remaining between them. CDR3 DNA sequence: TGCAGCGTGTTATGGGTGACAGGGAGGACCTCAGAGACCCAGTACTTC. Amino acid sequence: CSVLWVTGRTSETQYF.

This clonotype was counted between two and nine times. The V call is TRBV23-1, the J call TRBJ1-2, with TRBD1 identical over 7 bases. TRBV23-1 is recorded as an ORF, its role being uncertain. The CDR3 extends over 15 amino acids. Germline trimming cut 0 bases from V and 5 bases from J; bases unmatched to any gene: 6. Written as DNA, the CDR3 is TGCGCCAGCAGTCAATCTAGCCGGGACAGTTATGGCTACACCTTC. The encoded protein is CASSQSSRDSYGYTF.

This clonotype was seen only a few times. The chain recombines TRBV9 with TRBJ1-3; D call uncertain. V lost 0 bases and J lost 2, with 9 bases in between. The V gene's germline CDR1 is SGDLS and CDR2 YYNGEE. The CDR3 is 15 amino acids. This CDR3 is CASSVASGAGNTIYF. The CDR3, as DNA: TGTGCCAGCAGCGTAGCTTCCGGAGCTGGAAACACCATATATTTT.

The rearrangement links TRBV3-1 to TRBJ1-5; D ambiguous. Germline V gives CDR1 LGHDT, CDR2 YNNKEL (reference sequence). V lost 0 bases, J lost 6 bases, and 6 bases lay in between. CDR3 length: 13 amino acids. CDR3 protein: CASSQERSQPQHF. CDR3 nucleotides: TGTGCCAGCAGCCAAGAGAGAAGTCAGCCCCAGCATTTT.

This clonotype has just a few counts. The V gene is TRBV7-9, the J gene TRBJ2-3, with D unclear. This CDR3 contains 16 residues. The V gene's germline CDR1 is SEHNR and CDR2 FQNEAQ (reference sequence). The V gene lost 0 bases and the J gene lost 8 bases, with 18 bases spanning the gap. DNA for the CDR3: TGTGCCAGCAGCTTAGCATCGGGTCTCCCAGGTAGTACGCAGTATTTT. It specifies CASSLASGLPGSTQYF.